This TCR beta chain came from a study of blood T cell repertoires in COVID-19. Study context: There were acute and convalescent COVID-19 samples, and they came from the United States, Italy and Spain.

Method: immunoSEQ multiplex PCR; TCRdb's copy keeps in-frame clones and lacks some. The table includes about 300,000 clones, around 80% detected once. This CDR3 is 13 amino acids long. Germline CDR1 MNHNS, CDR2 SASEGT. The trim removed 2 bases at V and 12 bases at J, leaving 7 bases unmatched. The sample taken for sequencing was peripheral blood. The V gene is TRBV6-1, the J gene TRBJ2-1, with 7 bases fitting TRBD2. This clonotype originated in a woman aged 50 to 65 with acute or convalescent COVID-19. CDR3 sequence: CASSETSVRRQFF. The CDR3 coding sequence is TGTGCCAGCAGTGAAACTAGCGTAAGAAGGCAGTTCTTC.